This T cell receptor (beta chain) was retrieved from a study of T cell responses to AZD1222 COVID-19 vaccine. The study, taken as a whole, reports: Samples come after the peak T cell response, not at day 14. Per reports, nearly half of all spike-specific TCRs target regions that are unmutated in variants. Elevations in Spike-specific TCR breadth and depth followed administration of two AZD1222 doses.

On this clone itself: The antigen remains unidentified.

In germline, CDR1 is SGDLS, CDR2 YYNGEE. The CDR3 extends over 12 amino acids. Trimming shortened V by 0 bases and J by 8 bases, and 8 bases separated the two germline ends. Repertoires were generated with immunoSEQ multiplex PCR, while TCRdb's copy carries only in-frame clones and drops some. The sample shows 150,000 or so clones, roughly nine tenths of them seen only once. The chain combines TRBV9 with TRBJ1-2; D is unclear. The source is an adult in good health. Source: peripheral blood, taken on day 0 of AZD1222 vaccination. CDR3 DNA: TGTGCCAGCAGCGTAGGAGAGGCGGGCTACACCTTC. Translated, it gives CASSVGEAGYTF.